This TCR beta chain is from a study of blood T cell repertoires in COVID-19. At the level of the study: Nucleic acid was either cDNA or gDNA, and it came from T cells, B-cell-depleted T cells, or PBMCs.

The assay was immunoSEQ multiplex PCR, and TCRdb's table has in-frame clones only and misses some. The sample carries 300,000 to 400,000 clones, about nine tenths recorded once. Per the germline V gene, CDR1 is SGHVS and CDR2 is FNYEAQ. The CDR3 has 15 amino acids. The J segment lost 5 bases and the V segment lost 6 bases, leaving 8 bases of the junction unmatched. The V call is TRBV7-6, the J call TRBJ2-5; 11 positions agree with TRBD2. Sequencing used peripheral blood. The TCR sequence derives from a man aged 25 to 40 with COVID-19, enrolled during active disease. This CDR3 reads CASSSSGGRAETQYF. The CDR3 DNA is TGTGCCAGCAGTTCTAGCGGGGGGCGCGCTGAGACCCAGTACTTC.